The next 15 T cell receptor beta chains were all read from a single sample in a study of Graves' ophthalmopathy and Graves' hyperthyroidism. Investigators amplified TCR beta CDR3 regions from RNA transcripts. Amplification began with first-round RT-PCR using HTBI primers, then second-round multiplex PCR was performed. TCRdb re-analysed the multiplex PCR reads in MiXCR, keeping a single row per CDR3 protein. The sample shows 650,000 to 900,000 distinct CDR3 sequences, around 40% of them seen only once. The sample taken for sequencing was peripheral blood. The receptors come from an adult man with Graves' ophthalmopathy.

V and J are TRBV6-6 and TRBJ1-5; TRBD1 matches at 7 bases. The CDR3 consists of 13 residues. Germline loops: CDR1 MNHNY, CDR2 SVGAGI (reference sequence). V lost 5 bases, J lost 5 bases, and 3 bases stayed unmatched. The DNA for the CDR3 is TGTGCCAGCAGTGGAGGGGGCGATCAGCCCCAGCATTTT. Amino acid sequence: CASSGGGDQPQHF.

This clonotype was observed many times. J is TRBJ1-1 and V is TRBV29-1; the D is unclear. This CDR3 region has 12 residues. Trimming stripped 7 bases from V and 1 base from J, with 10 bases between. Germline V lookup: CDR1 SQVTM, CDR2 ANQGSEA. CDR3 protein: CSARGSNTEAFF. CDR3 sequence (DNA): TGCAGCGCCAGAGGCTCGAACACTGAAGCTTTCTTT.

This clonotype was picked up a small number of times. The rearrangement links TRBV9 to TRBJ2-7; 7 bases map to TRBD1. Germline V gives CDR1 SGDLS, CDR2 YYNGEE. The CDR3 is 15 amino acids. The ends lost 2 bases at V and 0 bases at J; junction bases unmatched: 5. CDR3 sequence: CASSVGTANSYEQYF. For the CDR3, the DNA is TGTGCCAGCAGCGTCGGGACAGCTAACTCCTACGAGCAGTACTTC.

This clonotype was recorded at least ten times. The V and J genes are TRBV6-6 and TRBJ1-2; D gene uncertain. The V end lost 0 bases, the J end lost 0 bases, and 5 bases lay between the germline ends. The CDR3 length is 14 residues. CDR1 MNHNY and CDR2 SVGAGI come from the germline V gene (reference sequence). CDR3: CASSYSSANYGYTF. DNA for the CDR3: TGTGCCAGCAGTTACTCGTCAGCTAACTATGGCTACACCTTC.

Comment on this clonotype: Given a much more abundant clone one base away, this may be a read error. The J gene is TRBJ2-6, the V gene TRBV6-5, with D possibly matching TRBD1 (6 bases). Trimming took 9 bases from V and 8 from J, leaving 14 bases between them. The CDR3 has 13 residues. Germline CDR1 MNHEY, CDR2 SVGAGI. The CDR3 DNA reads as TGTGCCAGGATGGGGGCCTGGTCCAACGTCCTGACTTTC. It codes for CARMGAWSNVLTF.

The chain joins TRBV29-1 to TRBJ1-6; D possibly corresponds to TRBD1 (6 bases). Germline V gene sequence: CDR1 SQVTM, CDR2 ANQGSEA. This CDR3 is built from 14 residues. Trimming took off 8 bases at V and 2 bases at J, with 13 bases between the two ends. CDR3 amino acids: CSHLWDTYNSPLHF. The CDR3 bases are TGCAGCCACCTGTGGGACACCTATAATTCACCCCTCCACTTT.

The rearrangement uses TRBV29-1 and TRBJ2-5; 7 positions match TRBD1. Germline assignment: CDR1 SQVTM and CDR2 ANQGSEA. V lost 0 bases and J lost 11; bases outside the gene matches: 9. This CDR3 has 13 residues. The CDR3: CSVEEPTGLTQYF. The CDR3 DNA follows: TGCAGCGTTGAAGAACCGACAGGGTTGACTCAGTACTTC.

The genes are TRBV2 and TRBJ2-6; D is perhaps TRBD2 (6 bases). Germline V gene sequence: CDR1 SNHLY, CDR2 FYNNEI. The V end lost 5 bases, the J end lost 0 bases, and 20 bases lay between the germline ends. The CDR3 is made up of 19 amino acids. CDR3 nucleotide sequence: TGTGCCAGCAGTTACTTTCGGACGGCGGGGAACTCTGGGGCCAACGTCCTGACTTTC. It codes for CASSYFRTAGNSGANVLTF.

The chain joins TRBV20-1 to TRBJ2-2; 14 positions match TRBD2. The V segment lost 5 bases and the J segment 7 bases; nucleotides outside the gene matches: 12. This CDR3 is built from 17 residues. The V gene's germline CDR1 is DFQATT and CDR2 SNEGSKA (reference sequence). The CDR3 DNA follows: TGCAGTGCTCCGGGACTAGCGGGAGTCGAGGAGGGCGGGGAGCTGTTTTTT. It translates to CSAPGLAGVEEGGELFF.

Many counts were recorded for this clonotype. The genes are TRBV7-9 and TRBJ1-5; D unresolved. The length of the CDR3 is 13 residues. Looked up from germline, CDR1 is SEHNR and CDR2 is FQNEAQ (reference sequence). Trimming stripped 8 bases from V and 5 bases from J, with 13 bases between. CDR3 sequence: CASSPGGDQPQHF. The CDR3 DNA is TGTGCCAGCTCACCAGGCGGAGATCAGCCCCAGCATTTT.

This clonotype was counted ten times or more. The chain has TRBV25-1 and TRBJ1-1; 11 bases are a match to TRBD1. The germline V gene encodes CDR1 MGHDK and CDR2 SYGVNS. The V gene end was trimmed by 2 bases and the J gene end by 4 bases; junction bases not matched to a gene: 3. The CDR3 length is 15 residues. The CDR3 region has the DNA TGTGCCAGCAGTGAACAAGGGACAGGGGGCACTGAAGCTTTCTTT. Protein sequence: CASSEQGTGGTEAFF.

This clonotype was detected ten times or more. The rearrangement uses TRBV2 and TRBJ1-2, with TRBD1 identical over 7 bases. The trim removed 4 bases at V and 4 bases at J, leaving 6 bases unmatched. This CDR3 has 14 amino acids. Germline CDR1 is SNHLY and CDR2 is FYNNEI. The CDR3 loop is CASSATGAIYGYTF. The CDR3 bases are TGTGCCAGCAGTGCTACAGGGGCGATCTATGGCTACACCTTC. Based on the CDR3 plus reference TRBV2 and TRBJ1-2, the full variable domain is EPEVTQTPSHQVTQMGQEVILRCVPISNHLYFYWYRQILGQKVEFLVSFYNNEISEKSEIFDDQFSVERPDGSNFTLKIRSTKLEDSAMYFCASSATGAIYGYTFGSGTRLTVV.

In this sample, this clonotype turned up a few times. This chain uses TRBV20-1 with TRBJ2-2; 12 nucleotides line up with TRBD1. The V segment lost 6 bases and the J segment 5 bases; nucleotides outside the gene matches: 4. CDR1 and CDR2 (germline): DFQATT, SNEGSKA (reference sequence). The CDR3 has 14 residues. Here the CDR3 reads CSAGTGGATGELFF. In DNA, the CDR3 is TGCAGTGCCGGGACAGGGGGCGCAACCGGGGAGCTGTTTTTT.

The sample holds a few counts of this clonotype. The J gene is TRBJ1-6, the V gene TRBV20-1; D ambiguous. Germline-derived CDR1 and CDR2 are DFQATT and SNEGSKA (reference sequence). The CDR3 totals 16 residues. V was clipped by 4 bases and J by 0 bases, with 13 bases between them. CDR3 protein: CSATVSRSSYNSPLHF. The CDR3 DNA reads as TGCAGTGCTACGGTCAGCCGTAGCTCCTATAATTCACCCCTCCACTTT.

The chain has TRBV6-6 and TRBJ2-5; D might be TRBD2 (6 bases). This CDR3 comprises 15 residues. Germline CDR1 MNHNY, CDR2 SVGAGI (reference sequence). Trimming removed 2 bases from V and 5 bases from J, with 15 bases in between. This CDR3 is CASSYEAGRGETQYF. The CDR3 nucleotides are TGTGCCAGCAGTTACGAGGCGGGGCGAGGGGAGACCCAGTACTTC.